A single sample gave rise to the 18 T cell receptor beta chains below, sequenced in a study of blood T cell repertoires in COVID-19. TCRdb's copy holds only in-frame clones and misses some; the assay was immunoSEQ multiplex PCR. The table records over 80,000 clones, 70% to 80% of them present only once. The sample taken for sequencing was peripheral blood. Receptors originate from a woman older than 75 with active or convalescent COVID-19.

A single count supports this clone. The chain uses TRBV7-2 and TRBJ1-3; perhaps TRBD1 as D (6 bases). Per the germline V gene, CDR1 is SGHTA and CDR2 is FQGNSA. Trimming took off 2 bases at V and 8 bases at J, with 13 bases between the two ends. The CDR3 is 14 amino acids. In nucleotides, the CDR3 is TGTGCCAGCAGCTTACAGGGGAGTGGTGACACCATATATTTT. This translates into CASSLQGSGDTIYF.

This chain joins TRBV2 and TRBJ1-2; D possibly corresponds to TRBD1 (6 bases). Trimming cost V 6 bases and J 5 bases, with 13 bases left between them. Germline V gene data show CDR1 as SNHLY and CDR2 as FYNNEI. This CDR3 has 13 amino acids. Here the CDR3 reads CASRDGTYYGYTF. The CDR3 DNA reads as TGTGCCAGCAGGGACGGGACATATTATGGCTACACCTTC.

The J gene is TRBJ1-1, the V gene TRBV27; no reliable D call. Trimming stripped 3 bases from V and 7 bases from J, with 9 bases between. Germline V gene sequence: CDR1 MNHEY, CDR2 SMNVEV (reference sequence). The CDR3 is 12 residues long. The CDR3 bases are TGTGCCAGCAGTTTCCTAAGTGGTGAAGCTTTCTTT. Protein: CASSFLSGEAFF.

This clone was counted a few times. This rearrangement joins TRBV21-1 to TRBJ2-7; the D call of TRBD2 is as the table states it, not checked on the DNA. TRBV21-1 is a known pseudogene. This CDR3 contains 12 residues. CDR3 sequence: CASSKMRDQKSF. The CDR3 DNA reads as TGTGCCAGCAGCAAAATGCGGGACCAAAAGAGCTTC.

CDR3 bases: TGTGCCAGCAGTGCGACAGAAGATTCACCCCTCCACTTT. This translates into CASSATEDSPLHF. This chain links TRBV2 with TRBJ1-6, with a weak D call TRBD1 (5 bases). Germline V CDR1 and CDR2: SNHLY, FYNNEI. This CDR3 has 13 residues. With 4 bases removed from V and 8 bases from J, the gap between germline ends came to 9 bases.

The V gene is TRBV9, the J gene TRBJ2-7; TRBD2 matches 8 bases. This CDR3 is 18 amino acids long. Germline V lookup: CDR1 SGDLS, CDR2 YYNGEE. V lost 1 base, J lost 6 bases, and 18 bases stayed unmatched. CDR3 DNA: TGTGCCAGCAGCGTAAGTTGGATACAAGCGGGAGAGGTCTCCGAGCAGTACTTC. Its translation is CASSVSWIQAGEVSEQYF. The whole variable domain, remainder taken from reference TRBV9 and TRBJ2-7, is DSGVTQTPKHLITATGQRVTLRCSPRSGDLSVYWYQQSLDQGLQFLIQYYNGEERAKGNILERFSAQQFPDLHSELNLSSLELGDSALYFCASSVSWIQAGEVSEQYFGPGTRLTVT.

This chain connects TRBV4-2 to TRBJ2-1, with D perhaps matching TRBD1 (6 bases). Trimming removed 4 bases from V and 4 bases from J, with 11 bases in between. There are 14 residues in the CDR3. The germline gives CDR1 LGHNA, CDR2 YNFKEQ. The CDR3 protein is CASSPRQEYNEQFF. CDR3 DNA: TGTGCCAGCAGCCCTCGACAGGAGTACAATGAGCAGTTCTTC.

The chain carries TRBV28 and TRBJ2-7; 14 nucleotides match TRBD2. The germline V gene encodes CDR1 MDHEN and CDR2 SYDVKM. CDR3 size: 16 residues. V lost 5 bases and J lost 5; bases outside the gene matches: 8. The chain's CDR3 is CASSGPGLAGVHEQYF. The CDR3 coding sequence is TGTGCCAGCAGTGGACCGGGACTAGCGGGAGTTCACGAGCAGTACTTC.

The V call is TRBV5-1, the J call TRBJ1-2, with no clear D. Germline loops: CDR1 SGHRS, CDR2 YFSETQ. Trimming stripped 0 bases from V and 2 bases from J, with 11 bases between. CDR3 length: 15 residues. The CDR3 loop reads CASSLDRAGNYGYTF. The CDR3 DNA follows: TGCGCCAGCAGCTTGGATAGAGCGGGGAACTATGGCTACACCTTC.

The genes are TRBV5-4 and TRBJ1-1, with D perhaps TRBD1 (6 bases). Germline V gives CDR1 SGHNT, CDR2 YYREEE (reference sequence). V shed 4 bases and J shed 1 base, with 11 bases lying between them. The CDR3 runs 14 residues. The CDR3 spells CASSPGTRNTEAFF. The CDR3, as DNA: TGTGCCAGCAGCCCCGGGACAAGGAACACTGAAGCTTTCTTT. Full variable domain (remainder filled in from reference TRBV5-4 and TRBJ1-1): ETGVTQSPTHLIKTRGQQVTLRCSSQSGHNTVSWYQQALGQGPQFIFQYYREEENGRGNFPPRFSGLQFPNYSSELNVNALELDDSALYLCASSPGTRNTEAFFGQGTRLTVV.

The J gene is TRBJ2-3, the V gene TRBV7-2, with D possibly matching TRBD2 (7 bases). Trimming removed 11 bases at V and 0 bases at J, with 15 bases between. This CDR3 contains 14 residues. Germline values: CDR1 SGHTA, CDR2 FQGNSA. CDR3 amino acids: CAGGGGVSTDTQYF. The DNA of the CDR3 is TGTGCCGGGGGGGGCGGGGTTAGCACAGATACGCAGTATTTT. Filled out from reference TRBV7-2 and TRBJ2-3, the complete variable domain reads GAGVSQSPSNKVTEKGKDVELRCDPISGHTALYWYRQSLGQGLEFLIYFQGNSAPDKSGLPSDRFSAERTGGSVSTLTIQRTQQEDSAVYLCAGGGGVSTDTQYFGPGTRLTVL.

This sequence joins TRBV6-5 and TRBJ2-7; 12 bases map to TRBD2. CDR1 and CDR2 from the germline V gene are MNHEY and SVGAGI. CDR3 length: 15 residues. V lost 6 bases to trimming and J lost 2 bases; unmatched junction nucleotides: 5. CDR3 DNA sequence: TGTGCCAGCAGATCATGGACTAGCGGGACCTACGAGCAGTACTTC. Translated, it gives CASRSWTSGTYEQYF.

V is TRBV7-2 and J is TRBJ1-1, with D uncertain. With 1 base removed from V and 5 bases from J, the gap between germline ends came to 11 bases. The germline V gene has CDR1 SGHTA and CDR2 FQGNSA. The CDR3 has 14 amino acids. CDR3 in DNA: TGTGCCAGCAGCTTAGGCCCCATCGGGACTGAAGCTTTCTTT. Protein: CASSLGPIGTEAFF.

The chain couples TRBV30 to TRBJ2-5, with 8 bases fitting TRBD2. The CDR3 spans 13 residues. Germline CDR1 reads GTSNPN; CDR2 reads SVGIG (reference sequence). V gave up 5 bases and J gave up 5 bases; unmatched junction bases: 7. Here the CDR3 DNA reads TGTGCCTGGTCACCGGGACTAGGGGAGACCCAGTACTTC. It translates to CAWSPGLGETQYF.

CDR3 coding DNA: TGTGCCAGCAGCGTTTCTAGCGGGAGCTTCAACGAGCAGTACTTC. As protein: CASSVSSGSFNEQYF. The gene calls are TRBV9 and TRBJ2-7, with 10 bases matching TRBD2. CDR3 size: 15 residues. Germline V CDR1 and CDR2: SGDLS, YYNGEE. Germline trimming cut 2 bases from V and 5 bases from J; bases unmatched to any gene: 7.

The rearrangement uses TRBV24-1 and TRBJ2-1, with TRBD2 matching over 12 bases. The V segment lost 4 bases and the J segment 2 bases; nucleotides outside the gene matches: 5. The CDR3 extends over 17 amino acids. The germline V gene encodes CDR1 KGHDR and CDR2 SFDVKD. The CDR3: CATSDRLAGEAYNEQFF. In DNA, the CDR3 is TGTGCCACCAGTGACCGACTAGCGGGAGAGGCCTACAATGAGCAGTTCTTC.

The chain recombines TRBV7-9 with TRBJ2-7; TRBD2 agrees at 12 bases. In germline, CDR1 is SEHNR, CDR2 FQNEAQ (reference sequence). J gave up 1 base and V 4 bases, and 11 bases lay outside the gene matches. The CDR3 extends over 18 amino acids. DNA for the CDR3: TGTGCCAGCAGCTCCGTCCTGAGACTAGCGGGAGAATCCTACGAGCAGTACTTC. Its protein product is CASSSVLRLAGESYEQYF.

V is TRBV6-1 and J is TRBJ1-1; D remains unclear. This CDR3 spans 14 amino acids. From germline, CDR1 is MNHNS and CDR2 SASEGT. V gave up 2 bases and J gave up 0 bases, with 7 bases separating them. CDR3 protein: CASSEHIVNTEAFF. Here the CDR3 DNA reads TGTGCCAGCAGTGAACACATCGTGAACACTGAAGCTTTCTTT.